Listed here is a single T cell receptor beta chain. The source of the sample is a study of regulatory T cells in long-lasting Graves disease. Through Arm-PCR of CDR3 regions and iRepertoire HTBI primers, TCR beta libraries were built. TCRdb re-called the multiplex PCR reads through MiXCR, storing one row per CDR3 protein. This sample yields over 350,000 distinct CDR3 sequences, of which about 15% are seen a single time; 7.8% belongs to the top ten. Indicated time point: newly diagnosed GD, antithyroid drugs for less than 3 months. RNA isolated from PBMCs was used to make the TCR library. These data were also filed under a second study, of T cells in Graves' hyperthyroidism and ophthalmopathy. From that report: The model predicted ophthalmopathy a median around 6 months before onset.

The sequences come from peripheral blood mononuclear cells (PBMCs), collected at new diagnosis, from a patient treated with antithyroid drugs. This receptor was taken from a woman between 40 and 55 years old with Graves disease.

This CDR3 reads CASSAPSGRSYNEQFF. CDR3 sequence (DNA): TGTGCCAGCAGCGCCCCTAGCGGGAGATCCTACAATGAGCAGTTCTTC. The chain combines TRBV7-8 with TRBJ2-1, with 10 bases that match TRBD2. This CDR3 contains 16 residues. The J segment lost 1 base and the V segment lost 5 bases, leaving 5 bases of the junction unmatched. Germline CDR1 and CDR2: SGHVS and FQNEAQ.